The 9 T cell receptor beta chains listed next were all sequenced from one sample in a study of identical twins. One entry per CDR3 protein, called by TCRdb with MiXCR from the 5' RACE reads. This sample has approximately 600,000 distinct CDR3 sequences, with 7% to 7.5% found just once. These data were likewise used in another study, on yellow fever vaccine responses in identical twins.

The material sequenced was PBMCs. The receptors stem from a woman between 18 and 29 years old in good health.

This clonotype was counted only a few times. The chain carries TRBV4-1 and TRBJ2-1; the match to TRBD2 covers 7 bases. This CDR3 comprises 16 residues. The germline gives CDR1 MGHRA, CDR2 YSYEKL. The V and J ends lost 0 bases and 4 bases, in that order; junction bases with no gene match: 6. CDR3 DNA sequence: TGCGCCAGCAGCCAAGAGGGGGGGACCCCTTACAATGAGCAGTTCTTC. It is translated as CASSQEGGTPYNEQFF.

This chain links TRBV4-2 with TRBJ1-2, with D maybe TRBD1 (5 bases). The CDR3 has 15 residues. The germline gives CDR1 LGHNA, CDR2 YNFKEQ. Trimming took off 0 bases at V and 4 bases at J, with 12 bases between the two ends. DNA of the CDR3: TGTGCCAGCAGCCAAGATCCGTGGCAGGGCTATGGCTACACCTTC. Translation gives CASSQDPWQGYGYTF.

The chain couples TRBV21-1 to TRBJ2-7; TRBD1, the table's D call, was not compared with the DNA. TRBV21-1 is labeled a pseudogene. CDR3 length: 16 amino acids. CDR3 amino acids: CASSNSGTGSSYEQYV. The CDR3 nucleotides are TGTGCCAGCAGCAATTCAGGGACAGGGAGCTCCTACGAGCAGTACGTC.

V usage is TRBV5-1 and J usage is TRBJ1-1; D is undetermined. V dropped 5 bases and J dropped 3 bases, with 11 bases sitting between them. CDR3 size: 13 residues. Germline CDR1 reads SGHRS; CDR2 reads YFSETQ. The DNA of the CDR3 is TGCGCCAGCAGTACCCCCCGGGACACTGAAGCTTTCTTT. This sequence encodes CASSTPRDTEAFF.

The chain recombines TRBV29-1 with TRBJ1-1; the match to TRBD1 covers 7 bases. The CDR3 contains 16 residues. Trimming removed 6 bases from V and 6 bases from J; junction bases left unmatched: 19. In germline, CDR1 is SQVTM, CDR2 ANQGSEA. The CDR3 bases are TGCAGCGTGGGGGAGGCACCCCAGGGGGTTTATGCTGAAGCTTTCTTT. Translating it yields CSVGEAPQGVYAEAFF.

The CDR3 DNA follows: TGTGCCAGCCGAAGGACTAGCTCGAACGAGCAGTACTTC. Protein product: CASRRTSSNEQYF. This chain uses TRBV6-1 with TRBJ2-7, with 8 bases fitting TRBD2. The germline V gene encodes CDR1 MNHNS and CDR2 SASEGT. The CDR3 has 13 amino acids. V shed 8 bases and J 5 bases; nucleotides not matched to a gene: 8.

The sample holds a few counts of this clonotype. The chain uses TRBV12-3 or TRBV12-4 and TRBJ2-3; 10 nucleotides line up with TRBD2. The V segment lost 4 bases and the J segment 6 bases; nucleotides outside the gene matches: 13. This CDR3 spans 17 amino acids. CDR3 coding DNA: TGTGCCAGCAGTTCCGGGACTAGCGCCCAGAATGCCGATACGCAGTATTTT. Translation gives CASSSGTSAQNADTQYF.

This clonotype has ten or more counts. This chain joins TRBV20-1 and TRBJ2-1, with TRBD2 matching 13 bases. CDR1 is DFQATT, CDR2 SNEGSKA, per germline (reference sequence). Germline trimming cut 1 base from V and 4 bases from J; bases unmatched to any gene: 1. The CDR3 is 15 amino acids. Written as DNA, the CDR3 is TGCAGTGCTAGAGGGGGACTAGCGGGGTACAATGAGCAGTTCTTC. Translated: CSARGGLAGYNEQFF.

This clonotype was seen repeatedly, ten times or more. This chain joins TRBV7-9 and TRBJ2-2, with TRBD2 matching 8 bases. This CDR3 has 14 amino acids. Germline V gene lookup returns CDR1 SEHNR and CDR2 FQNEAQ (reference sequence). With V trimmed by 5 bases and J by 6 bases, 5 bases remained unmatched. The chain's CDR3 is CASSPGGVSGELFF. CDR3 in DNA: TGTGCCAGCAGCCCCGGGGGGGTCTCCGGGGAGCTGTTTTTT. Combining the CDR3 with reference TRBV7-9 and TRBJ2-2 gives the whole variable domain DTGVSQNPRHKITKRGQNVTFRCDPISEHNRLYWYRQTLGQGPEFLTYFQNEAQLEKSRLLSDRFSAERPKGSFSTLEIQRTEQGDSAMYLCASSPGGVSGELFFGEGSRLTVL.